The clone carrying this T cell receptor beta chain turned up a few times. The antigen is not known. These data are taken from a study of cytomegalovirus exposure and HLA in healthy donors. Whole-study results and caveats: Earlier analysis found most TCR beta V segments productive about 87% or about 30% of the time. The later analysis indicated that the majority of CMV-associated TCR beta chains appeared HLA-restricted.

PCR employed 60 Vbeta and 13 Jbeta primers. Produced via immunoSEQ multiplex PCR; TCRdb's table is partial and in-frame only. The table records about 160,000 clones, roughly 70% of them present only once. Trimming removed 4 bases from V and 1 base from J; junction bases left unmatched: 4. The germline CDR1 and CDR2 sequences are SGHRS and YFSETQ. The CDR3 length is 14 residues. This clonotype was sampled from a woman under 40 in good health and CMV-seronegative. The sample consisted of PBMCs. This rearrangement joins TRBV5-1 to TRBJ1-1; 7 nucleotides line up with TRBD1. The CDR3: CASSIGQANTEAFF. Written as DNA, the CDR3 is TGCGCCAGCAGCATAGGACAGGCGAACACTGAAGCTTTCTTT. The variable domain in full, completed from reference TRBV5-1 and TRBJ1-1, reads KAGVTQTPRYLIKTRGQQVTLSCSPISGHRSVSWYQQTPGQGLQFLFEYFSETQRNKGNFPGRFSGRQFSNSRSEMNVSTLELGDSALYLCASSIGQANTEAFFGQGTRLTVV.